This is a list of T cell receptor beta chains from one sample in a study of blood T cell repertoires in COVID-19. The method was immunoSEQ multiplex PCR; TCRdb's version includes in-frame clones alone and lacks a portion of them. This table has roughly 100,000 clones, 75% to 85% appearing once. Sequencing used peripheral blood. The receptors were sampled from a man between 60 and 75 years old with acute or convalescent COVID-19. CDR3s include the opening cysteine and the closing phenylalanine or tryptophan. The D gene is left open where the match is weak. Rows may omit the clone size; those that give it use once, few, many or a size class.

j_call,d_call,clone_size,v_call,cdr3_aa,cdr3_nt
TRBJ2-2,TRBD1,few,TRBV5-4,CASSLTGQGVTGELFF,TGTGCCAGCAGCCTGACGGGACAGGGTGTCACCGGGGAGCTGTTTTTT
TRBJ2-1,TRBD2,once,TRBV6-2/TRBV6-3,CASSPWAAGGLFYNEQFF,TGTGCCAGCAGCCCCTGGGCAGCGGGAGGACTTTTTTACAATGAGCAGTTCTTC
TRBJ1-2,TRBD1,medium-sized,TRBV30,CAWTPQGFYGYTF,TGTGCCTGGACCCCACAGGGGTTCTATGGCTACACCTTC
TRBJ2-5,.,.,TRBV29-1,CSAKEETQYF,TGCAGCGCAAAGGAGGAGACCCAGTACTTC
TRBJ1-1,.,.,TRBV6-6,CASSDHQVPNTEAFF,TGTGCCAGCAGTGACCACCAGGTCCCGAACACTGAAGCTTTCTTT
TRBJ1-4,.,.,TRBV5-1,CASSLALQANEKLFF,TGCGCCAGCAGCTTGGCCCTGCAGGCTAATGAAAAACTGTTTTTT
TRBJ1-5,TRBD1,.,TRBV29-1,CSVGGQGDQPQHF,TGCAGCGTTGGCGGACAGGGTGATCAGCCCCAGCATTTT
TRBJ1-6,.,.,TRBV12-3/TRBV12-4,CASSGQYNSPLHF,TGTGCCAGCAGTGGACAGTATAATTCACCCCTCCACTTT
TRBJ1-2,.,.,TRBV12-3/TRBV12-4,CASSRTNSYTF,TGTGCCAGCAGTAGGACAAACAGCTACACCTTC
TRBJ1-6,.,.,TRBV2,CASGTPASYNSPLHF,TGTGCCAGCGGGACTCCAGCTTCCTATAATTCACCCCTCCACTTT
TRBJ1-1,.,.,TRBV6-1,CASSEASTGRHEAFF,TGTGCCAGCAGTGAAGCGTCTACAGGGCGACATGAAGCTTTCTTT
TRBJ1-5,.,.,TRBV16,CASSHTPEENQPQHF,TGTGCCAGCAGCCACACACCCGAGGAAAATCAGCCCCAGCATTTT
TRBJ2-2,TRBD1,.,TRBV7-9,CASSSQGALTGELFF,TGTGCCAGCAGCTCGCAGGGGGCCCTCACCGGGGAGCTGTTTTTT
TRBJ2-2,.,.,TRBV5-8,CASSLGDSPNTGELFF,TGTGCCAGCAGCTTGGGGGACTCTCCGAACACCGGGGAGCTGTTTTTT
TRBJ2-2,TRBD2,.,TRBV18,CASSPPGGTAGELFF,TGTGCCAGCTCACCACCGGGGGGGACCGCCGGGGAGCTGTTTTTT
TRBJ2-1,.,.,TRBV3-1/TRBV3-2,CASQRGGAYNEQFF,TGTGCCTCCCAAAGGGGGGGGGCCTACAATGAGCAGTTCTTC
TRBJ1-1,.,.,TRBV15,CATSKEAANTEAFF,TGTGCCACCAGCAAGGAGGCGGCGAACACTGAAGCTTTCTTT
TRBJ2-2,TRBD2,.,TRBV19,CASSTGLALGTGELFF,TGTGCCAGTAGTACGGGACTAGCACTCGGTACCGGGGAGCTGTTTTTT
TRBJ2-1,TRBD2,.,TRBV7-2,CASSLAGSSGRFDEQFF,TGTGCCAGCAGCTTAGCAGGGAGTAGCGGGAGGTTCGATGAGCAGTTCTTC